The following is a T cell receptor (beta chain) sequence with its context. Its target is not known. Ophthalmopathy patients had Clinical Activity Score at least 3, NOSPECS grade at least 4, duration under 3 months. Exclusion criteria comprised uncontrolled infection, other autoimmune disease, pregnancy or lactation. This specimen comes from a study of T cells in Graves' hyperthyroidism and ophthalmopathy. Regions amplified from RNA transcripts were the TCR beta CDR3 regions. HTBI primers were used for first-round RT-PCR of the TCR CDR3. TCRdb reanalysed the multiplex PCR reads using MiXCR and keeps one entry per CDR3 protein. The sample records around 400,000 distinct CDR3 sequences, 15% being singletons. V lost 4 bases to trimming and J lost 1 base, with 21 bases between them. This CDR3 has 19 residues. Germline V gene data show CDR1 as SGHDT and CDR2 as YYEEEE. General study findings and limits: Ophthalmopathy was predicted by the model a median of roughly 6 months ahead of onset.

The sample consisted of blood. The source is a woman in her fifties or sixties with Graves' ophthalmopathy. This chain connects TRBV5-6 to TRBJ2-6, with D possibly being TRBD1 (6 bases). CDR3 in DNA: TGTGCCAGCAGCCCTCTTAGGGACAAGCAAGGGTCTGGGGCCAACGTCCTGACTTTC. The encoded protein is CASSPLRDKQGSGANVLTF.